These T cell receptor beta chains were read from a single sample in a study of T cells after yellow fever vaccination. From the 5' RACE reads, TCRdb called clonotypes with MiXCR, one entry per CDR3 protein. The top ten hold around 17% of the sample, which has about 350,000 distinct CDR3 sequences, around 8.1% seen once. The sequenced sample was PBMCs, obtained 45 days after the first yellow fever vaccination. These receptors originate from a man younger than 30 who received the YFV17D yellow fever vaccine. Both conserved end residues are part of each CDR3. D genes are given only for firm matches. Clone sizes are given selectively: once, few, many, or a class where the clone is expanded.

D	V	J	size	DNA	CDR3
-	TRBV10-3	TRBJ1-1	few	TGTGCCATCAGTGAGGGCCCGGGAACCGCTGAAGCTTTCTTT	CAISEGPGTAEAFF
TRBD2	TRBV5-1	TRBJ2-3	-	TGCGCCAGCACAATGGACGGGGGGGCCGATACGCAGTATTTT	CASTMDGGADTQYF
TRBD1	TRBV9	TRBJ2-7	few	TGTGCCAGCAGCGTTTCCGGGGGGACAGGGGTCCACGAGCAGTACTTC	CASSVSGGTGVHEQYF
TRBD2	TRBV15	TRBJ2-3	few	TGTGCCACCAGCAAGCGAGCGGGGGCGGATACGCAGTATTTT	CATSKRAGADTQYF
TRBD2	TRBV4-3	TRBJ2-3	few	TGCGCCAGCAGCCAAGGAGAACTAGCGGGGTCCGATACGCAGTATTTT	CASSQGELAGSDTQYF
-	TRBV5-3	TRBJ2-7	-	TGTGCCAGTGGACGGCAATCCTACGAGCAGTACTTC	CASGRQSYEQYF
-	TRBV24-1	TRBJ2-5	few	TGTGCCACCAGCGCCCCTAACCAAGAGACCCAGTACTTC	CATSAPNQETQYF
-	TRBV12-5	TRBJ1-1	-	TGTGCTAGTGGTGGGAGCACTCGGAACACTGAAGCTTTCTTT	CASGGSTRNTEAFF
-	TRBV2	TRBJ2-2	-	TGTGCCAGCAGTGAATATCGAGGTTCCGGGGAGCTGTTTTTT	CASSEYRGSGELFF
TRBD1	TRBV29-1	TRBJ1-2	-	TGCAGCGTTGAAGACCCGGGACAGGGGGCGCATGGCTACACCTTC	CSVEDPGQGAHGYTF
-	TRBV12-3/TRBV12-4	TRBJ2-1	-	TGTGCCAGCAGTTTATCCCCGGGTAGGAATGAGCAGTTCTTC	CASSLSPGRNEQFF
-	TRBV7-2	TRBJ2-1	-	TGTGCCAGCAGCTTAGGCCAGGCGATCTACAATGAGCAGTTCTTC	CASSLGQAIYNEQFF
TRBD1	TRBV5-1	TRBJ1-6	many	TGCGCCAGCAGCTTGGGGGACAGGGATTCACCCCTCCACTTT	CASSLGDRDSPLHF
TRBD2	TRBV4-1	TRBJ2-5	few	TGCGCCAGCAGAAGACTAGCGGGGTTAGAGACCCAGTACTTC	CASRRLAGLETQYF
TRBD1	TRBV6-2/TRBV6-3	TRBJ2-1	few	TGTGCCAGCAGTTACGGGGAACAGGGGGCCGGGAATGAGCAGTTCTTC	CASSYGEQGAGNEQFF
-	TRBV4-1	TRBJ1-3	-	TGCGCCAGCAGCCTACTGGGGGGACCTGGAAACACCATATATTTT	CASSLLGGPGNTIYF
-	TRBV5-4	TRBJ2-2	many	TGTGCCAGCAGCCGGGAGTTCCCCGGGGAGCTGTTTTTT	CASSREFPGELFF
TRBD1	TRBV20-1	TRBJ2-3	few	TGCAGTGCGTCAGGGGGCTCCTTCACAGATACGCAGTATTTT	CSASGGSFTDTQYF
-	TRBV5-5	TRBJ1-1	many	TGTGCCAGCAGCCCCCCGGGGGGGAACACTGAAGCTTTCTTT	CASSPPGGNTEAFF
-	TRBV19	TRBJ2-3	few	TGTGCCAGTAGGGAGGGGGGCGCAGATACGCAGTATTTT	CASREGGADTQYF